The entry below gives a single TCR beta chain sequence along with its context. The data were taken from a study of blood T cell repertoires in COVID-19. TCRdb's copy holds only in-frame clones and misses some; the assay was immunoSEQ multiplex PCR. The repertoire holds some 150,000 clones, about four fifths seen once, with approximately 2.5% in the top ten. The CDR3 sequence is 11 residues long. CDR1 is SQVTM and CDR2 is ANQGSEA in the germline V gene. This receptor was obtained from a human donor with acute or convalescent COVID-19. The donor label of this sample is uncertain. The sequenced material came from peripheral blood. The J gene is TRBJ1-2, the V gene TRBV29-1, with D possibly TRBD1 on 5 matching bases. CDR3 in amino acids: CRFQGVYGYTF. The CDR3 coding sequence is TGCAGATTCCAGGGTGTCTATGGCTACACCTTC.